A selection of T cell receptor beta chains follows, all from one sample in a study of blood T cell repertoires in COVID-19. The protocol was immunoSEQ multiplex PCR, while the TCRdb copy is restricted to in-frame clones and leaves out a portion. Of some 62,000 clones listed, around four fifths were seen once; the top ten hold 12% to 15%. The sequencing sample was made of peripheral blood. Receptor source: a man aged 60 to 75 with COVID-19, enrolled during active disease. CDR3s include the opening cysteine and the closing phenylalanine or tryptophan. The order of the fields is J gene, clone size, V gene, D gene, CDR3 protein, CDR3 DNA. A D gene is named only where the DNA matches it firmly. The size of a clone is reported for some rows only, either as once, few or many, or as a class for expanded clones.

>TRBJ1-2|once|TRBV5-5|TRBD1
CASSVDGQGEGYTF
TGTGCCAGCAGCGTTGACGGACAGGGAGAAGGCTACACCTTC
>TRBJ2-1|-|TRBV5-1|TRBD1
CASSLAEGQYNEQFF
TGCGCCAGCAGCTTGGCCGAGGGACAGTACAATGAGCAGTTCTTC
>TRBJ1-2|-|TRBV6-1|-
CASSQQGNYGYTF
TGTGCCAGCAGCCAACAGGGAAACTATGGCTACACCTTC
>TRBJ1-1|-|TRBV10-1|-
CATRQVLNTEAFF
TGCGCCACTCGACAGGTCCTGAACACTGAAGCTTTCTTT
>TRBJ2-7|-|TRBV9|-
CASSDGGEQYF
TGTGCCAGCAGCGACGGGGGCGAGCAGTACTTC
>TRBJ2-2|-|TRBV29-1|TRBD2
CSVEGISGINTGELFF
TGCAGCGTTGAAGGGATTAGCGGGATTAACACCGGGGAGCTGTTTTTT
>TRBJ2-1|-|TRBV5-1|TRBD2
CASSPILFLAGGDNEQFF
TGCGCCAGCAGTCCGATACTATTTCTAGCGGGGGGCGACAATGAGCAGTTCTTC
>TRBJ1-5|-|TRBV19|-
CASSMGRGGNQPQHF
TGTGCCAGTAGTATGGGAAGGGGGGGGAATCAGCCCCAGCATTTT
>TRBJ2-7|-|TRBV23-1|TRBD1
CASRQQGRFSYEQYF
TGCGCCAGCAGACAACAGGGGCGGTTCTCCTACGAGCAGTACTTC
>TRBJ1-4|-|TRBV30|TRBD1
CAWKDRALEKLFF
TGTGCCTGGAAGGACAGGGCCCTCGAAAAACTGTTTTTT
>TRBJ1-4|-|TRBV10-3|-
CAIRDRNEKLFF
TGTGCCATCAGAGATAGAAATGAAAAACTGTTTTTT
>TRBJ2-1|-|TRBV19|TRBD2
CASSSGGGGEQFF
TGTGCCAGTAGCAGCGGGGGCGGCGGTGAGCAGTTCTTC
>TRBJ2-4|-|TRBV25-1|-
CASSVGTGGGNIQYF
TGTGCCAGCAGTGTAGGGACAGGCGGGGGCAACATTCAGTACTTC
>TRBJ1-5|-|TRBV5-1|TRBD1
CASSSGQGGNQPQHF
TGCGCCAGCAGCTCAGGACAGGGAGGCAATCAGCCCCAGCATTTT
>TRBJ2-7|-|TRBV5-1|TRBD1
CASSLASGQFYEQYF
TGCGCCAGCAGCTTGGCTTCGGGACAGTTCTACGAGCAGTACTTC
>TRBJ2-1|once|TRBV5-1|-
CASSDGTPREQFF
TGCGCCAGCAGCGATGGGACTCCTCGAGAGCAGTTCTTC
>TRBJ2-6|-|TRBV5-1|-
CASSPGGETGANVLTF
TGCGCCAGCAGCCCCGGAGGGGAAACTGGGGCCAACGTCCTGACTTTC
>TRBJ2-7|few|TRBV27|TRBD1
CASSETGGRYEQYF
TGTGCCAGCAGCGAGACAGGGGGCCGGTACGAGCAGTACTTC
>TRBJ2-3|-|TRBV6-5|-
CASSKMGAATDTQYF
TGTGCCAGCAGTAAGATGGGGGCAGCCACAGATACGCAGTATTTT
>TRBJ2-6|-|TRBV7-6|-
CASSSGVSSGANVLTF
TGTGCCAGCAGCTCGGGGGTTTCCTCTGGGGCCAACGTCCTGACTTTC
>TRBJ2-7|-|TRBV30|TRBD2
CAWSVGGTYEQYF
TGTGCCTGGAGTGTCGGGGGGACCTACGAGCAGTACTTC
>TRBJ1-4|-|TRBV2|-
CASSEAGRARVYEKLFF
TGTGCCAGCAGTGAAGCGGGGAGGGCGCGAGTGTATGAAAAACTGTTTTTT
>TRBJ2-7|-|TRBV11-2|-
CASSLGSEQYF
TGTGCCAGCAGCTTGGGCTCCGAGCAGTACTTC
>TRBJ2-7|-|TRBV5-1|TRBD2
CASSLGLAGGIYEQYF
TGCGCCAGCAGCTTGGGGCTAGCGGGGGGGATCTACGAGCAGTACTTC
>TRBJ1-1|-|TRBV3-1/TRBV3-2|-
CASSQVGGDTEAFF
TGTGCCAGCAGCCAAGTAGGGGGGGACACTGAAGCTTTCTTT
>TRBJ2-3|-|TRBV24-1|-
CATSDLRPGTDTQYF
TGTGCCACCAGTGATTTACGTCCGGGTACAGATACGCAGTATTTT
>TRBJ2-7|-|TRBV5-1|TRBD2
CASSSGLVGSEQYF
TGCGCCAGCAGCAGCGGACTAGTGGGCTCCGAGCAGTACTTC
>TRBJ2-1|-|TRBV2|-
CASCYYNEQFF
TGTGCCAGCTGCTACTACAATGAGCAGTTCTTC
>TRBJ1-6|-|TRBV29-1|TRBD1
CSVLPRGANSPLHF
TGCAGCGTTCTCCCCAGGGGGGCGAATTCACCCCTCCACTTT
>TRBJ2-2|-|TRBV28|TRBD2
CASSPGGGATGELFF
TGTGCCAGCAGCCCGGGAGGGGGGGCCACCGGGGAGCTGTTTTTT
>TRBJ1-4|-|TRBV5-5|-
CASSLGTRQSNEKLFF
TGTGCCAGCAGCCTCGGGACACGACAATCTAATGAAAAACTGTTTTTT
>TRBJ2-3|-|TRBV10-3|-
CAIGQPEGTDTQYF
TGTGCCATCGGACAGCCCGAGGGGACAGATACGCAGTATTTT
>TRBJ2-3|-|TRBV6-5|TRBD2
CATSGENTDTQYF
TGTGCCACTAGCGGGGAGAACACAGATACGCAGTATTTT
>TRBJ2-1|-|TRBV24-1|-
CATSDGGLKNEQFF
TGTGCCACCAGTGATGGCGGACTAAAGAATGAGCAGTTCTTC
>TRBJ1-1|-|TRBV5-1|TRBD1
CASRKGQMNTEAFF
TGCGCCAGCAGGAAGGGACAGATGAACACTGAAGCTTTCTTT
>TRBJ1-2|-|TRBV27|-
CASGEGDGSLYYTF
TGTGCCAGCGGCGAGGGGGACGGCTCTCTATACTACACCTTC
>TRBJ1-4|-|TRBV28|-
CASSVRAREKLFF
TGTGCCAGCAGTGTCAGGGCTCGTGAAAAACTGTTTTTT
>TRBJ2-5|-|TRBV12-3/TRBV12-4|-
CASSSGQQETQYF
TGTGCCAGCAGTTCCGGACAGCAAGAGACCCAGTACTTC
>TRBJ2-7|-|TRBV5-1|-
CASSLTSGSYEQYF
TGCGCCAGCAGCCTGACGTCGGGATCCTACGAGCAGTACTTC
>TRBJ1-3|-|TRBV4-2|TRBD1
CASSPGQDHSGNTIYF
TGTGCCAGCAGCCCCGGACAGGACCACTCTGGAAACACCATATATTTT
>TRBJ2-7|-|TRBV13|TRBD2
CASSLGRESYEQYF
TGTGCCAGCAGCTTAGGGCGGGAGAGCTACGAGCAGTACTTC
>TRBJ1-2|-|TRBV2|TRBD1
CAGSSGTGRHGYTF
TGTGCCGGATCCTCCGGGACAGGAAGGCATGGCTACACCTTC
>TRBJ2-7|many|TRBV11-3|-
CASSLDQYEQYF
TGTGCCAGCAGCTTAGATCAGTATGAGCAGTACTTC
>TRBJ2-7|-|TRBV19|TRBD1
CASSARDREGEQYF
TGTGCCAGTAGTGCCCGGGACAGGGAGGGCGAGCAGTACTTC
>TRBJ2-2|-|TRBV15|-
CATSRAPIGGSNTGELFF
TGTGCCACCAGCAGAGCTCCGATCGGGGGATCGAACACCGGGGAGCTGTTTTTT
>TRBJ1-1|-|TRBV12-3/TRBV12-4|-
CASSPGQNTEAFF
TGTGCCAGCAGCCCCGGACAGAACACTGAAGCTTTCTTT
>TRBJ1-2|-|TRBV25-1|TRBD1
CASSPQGALGYTF
TGTGCCAGCAGCCCACAGGGGGCATTGGGCTACACCTTC
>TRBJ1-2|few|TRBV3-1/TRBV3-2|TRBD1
CASSNPRDSRYGYTF
TGTGCCAGCAGCAACCCCCGGGACAGTCGATATGGCTACACCTTC
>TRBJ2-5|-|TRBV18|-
CASSPALQETQYF
TGTGCCAGCTCACCGGCCCTCCAAGAGACCCAGTACTTC
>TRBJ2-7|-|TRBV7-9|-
CASSLGHSYEQYF
TGTGCCAGCAGCTTAGGACACTCCTACGAGCAGTACTTC
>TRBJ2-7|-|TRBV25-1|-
CASSENRGRGSYEQYF
TGTGCCAGCAGTGAAAACCGAGGCAGGGGCTCCTACGAGCAGTACTTC
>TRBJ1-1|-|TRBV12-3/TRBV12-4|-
CASSITVYTEAFF
TGTGCCAGCAGCATCACAGTTTACACTGAAGCTTTCTTT
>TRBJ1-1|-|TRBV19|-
CASSTPGQRNTEAFF
TGTGCCAGTAGTACCCCAGGACAGCGGAACACTGAAGCTTTCTTT
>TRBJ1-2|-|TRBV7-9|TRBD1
CASSQTGGSYGYTF
TGTGCCAGCAGCCAGACAGGGGGTTCCTATGGCTACACCTTC
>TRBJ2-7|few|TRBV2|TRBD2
CASSVRLAASSYEQYF
TGTGCCAGCAGTGTGAGACTAGCCGCGAGCTCCTACGAGCAGTACTTC